The 12 T cell receptor beta chains below were found in one sample sequenced in a study of tumor-infiltrating lymphocytes in primary liver carcinoma. Unsorted bulk tissue, 20-30 mg of it, served as the source for co-extraction of RNA and DNA. Reverse transcription of approximately 0.55 ug total RNA with a constant-region primer produced TCR beta cDNA. ARM-PCR, slightly modified, supplied the TCR beta libraries through three nested multiplex PCR rounds. Two initial PCR rounds of around 10 cycles each paired TRBV1-TRBV30 forward primers with a C-beta reverse primer. From the multiplex PCR reads, TCRdb called clonotypes with MiXCR, one entry per CDR3 protein. The data contain about 99,000 distinct CDR3 sequences, roughly 69% of them singletons. The sample consisted of liver tumor tissue from sampling region 5. Subset given: tumor region T5, tumor centre. The receptors derive from a woman in her sixties with primary liver carcinoma and hepatitis B virus infection.

About this clonotype itself: The junction departs from the called germline gene at one end, perhaps through a read error. The chain recombines TRBV29-1 with TRBJ2-5, with 7 bases fitting TRBD2. The CDR3 runs to 13 residues. Germline loops: CDR1 SQVTM, CDR2 ANQGSEA. CDR3: CSAGGRQEETQYF. DNA for the CDR3: TGCAGCGCCGGGGGGAGGCAGGAAGAGACTCAGTACTTC.

The chain links TRBV4-2 to TRBJ2-3; D gene unclear. Trimming shortened V by 6 bases and J by 3 bases, and 13 bases separated the two germline ends. The germline V gene encodes CDR1 LGHNA and CDR2 YNFKEQ. This CDR3 contains 14 residues. The DNA for the CDR3 is TGTGCCAGCAGTCATGTTAGAGGTACAGATACGCAGTATTTT. It is translated as CASSHVRGTDTQYF.

About this clonotype itself: A read error is possible here, since a much larger clone lies one base away. The chain combines TRBV7-9 with TRBJ2-3; 10 nucleotides match TRBD2. Germline CDR1 is SEHNR and CDR2 is FQNEAQ (reference sequence). V lost 5 bases to trimming and J lost 0 bases; unmatched junction nucleotides: 8. The CDR3 is 17 residues long. This CDR3 reads CASSPGLASPSTDTQYF. The CDR3 DNA sequence: TGTGCCAGCAGCCCGGGACTAGCGAGCCCTAGCACAGATACGCAGTATTTT.

This chain connects TRBV7-3 to TRBJ2-2; D is unclear. Germline assignment: CDR1 SGHTA and CDR2 FQGTGA. Trimming left V 3 bases short and J 7 bases short, with 6 bases between. The CDR3 contains 12 residues. CDR3 nucleotides: TGTGCCAGCAGCTTCGGTGGCGGGGAGCTGTTTTTT. Residues: CASSFGGGELFF.

The genes are TRBV12-3 or TRBV12-4 and TRBJ2-7; 10 nucleotides agree with TRBD1. J was trimmed by 4 bases and V by 11 bases; bases with no gene match: 14. The CDR3 consists of 15 residues. DNA for the CDR3: TGTGCCGACAGTACCCGGGACAGGGGCGGGTACGAGCAGTACTTC. Protein product: CADSTRDRGGYEQYF.

The chain couples TRBV11-2 to TRBJ2-3; tentative D call: TRBD1 (6 bases). The CDR3 spans 17 residues. Germline-derived CDR1 and CDR2 are SGHAT and FQNNGV. Deletions cut 1 base from V and 12 bases from J, with 26 bases between. In DNA, the CDR3 is TGTGCCAGCAGCTTAGGGGGGCTAACGTACACGTCAGATATACAGTATTTT. It is translated as CASSLGGLTYTSDIQYF.

Worth noting for this clonotype: Since a much larger clone is just one base distant, this may be a read error. The chain uses TRBV5-4 and TRBJ2-7, with 7 bases matching TRBD1. This CDR3 has 14 amino acids. Germline V gene data show CDR1 as SGHNT and CDR2 as YYREEE (reference sequence). The CDR3 region has the DNA TGTGTCAGCAGCTCCGGGACAGATCCCTACGAGCAGTACTTC. Translated: CVSSSGTDPYEQYF.

With respect to this clonotype: An end of the junction does not agree with germline; a read error may underlie this. This chain uses TRBV12-3 or TRBV12-4 with TRBJ1-6; D is uncertain. This CDR3 contains 14 residues. CDR3 sequence reads: CAISSRGQNSLLHF. The CDR3 DNA reads TGTGCCATCAGTTCACGTGGGCAGAATTCACTCCTCCACTTT.

The rearrangement uses TRBV2 and TRBJ2-1; D gene uncertain. CDR1 is SNHLY, CDR2 FYNNEI, per germline. This CDR3 contains 12 residues. Trimming took off 6 bases at V and 3 bases at J, with 6 bases between the two ends. CDR3 amino acids: CASRIYYNEQFF. The CDR3 DNA sequence: TGTGCCAGCAGGATCTACTACAATGAGCAGTTCTTC.

A note on this clonotype: It is unclear where the CDR3 begins or ends on the DNA, so no DNA is shown, and the CDR3 is as TCRdb lists it. The chain combines TRBV29-1 with TRBJ2-2; no DNA check was done on the table's D call, TRBD1. From its first to its last residue, the CDR3 has 13 amino acids. CDR1 and CDR2 (germline): SQVTM, ANQGSEA. The CDR3 is CSVATGNTGELLF.

Points on this clonotype: Sequence at one end of the junction differs from germline and may be a read error. The V gene is TRBV20-1, the J gene TRBJ1-1; D possibly corresponds to TRBD1 (6 bases). The CDR3 consists of 19 residues. CDR1 is DFQATT and CDR2 is SNEGSKA in the germline V gene (reference sequence). CDR3 region: CSATPIFGQPSGRNTEAFF. The CDR3 region has the DNA TGCAGTGCTACCCCAATTTTTGGACAGCCCTCGGGGAGGAACACTGAAGCCTTCTTT.

This clonotype has a handful of counts. The chain links TRBV20-1 to TRBJ2-3, with a weak D call TRBD2 (6 bases). V was pared by 8 bases and J by 3 bases, with 18 bases between. This CDR3 region has 14 residues. Germline assignment: CDR1 DFQATT and CDR2 SNEGSKA (reference sequence). DNA for the CDR3: TGCAGTTCCCGGCGCACGGAGGGGACAGATACGCAGTATTTT. Protein: CSSRRTEGTDTQYF.